The 10 T cell receptor beta chains reported below all come from one sample, sequenced in a study of blood T cell repertoires in COVID-19. The method was immunoSEQ multiplex PCR; TCRdb's version includes in-frame clones alone and lacks a portion of them. The sample yields some 450,000 clones, 88% seen once. Sequencing was performed on peripheral blood. The receptors shown here come from a woman aged 50 to 60 with COVID-19, enrolled during active disease.

The gene calls are TRBV27 and TRBJ2-1; 7 bases are a match to TRBD1. Germline trimming cut 5 bases from V and 0 bases from J; bases unmatched to any gene: 1. This CDR3 region has 14 residues. CDR1 and CDR2 from the germline V gene are MNHEY and SMNVEV (reference sequence). CDR3 in DNA: TGTGCCAGCAGTCGGGACAGCTCCTACAATGAGCAGTTCTTC. Amino acids: CASSRDSSYNEQFF.

The chain is built from TRBV7-9 and TRBJ1-2, with D unclear. Germline CDR1 SEHNR, CDR2 FQNEAQ (reference sequence). CDR3 length: 12 amino acids. The V end lost 5 bases, the J end lost 1 base, and 5 bases lay between the germline ends. The CDR3 loop is CASSPYNYGYTF. The DNA for the CDR3 is TGTGCCAGCAGCCCCTATAACTATGGCTACACCTTC.

The genes are TRBV11-2 and TRBJ2-1; 8 bases map to TRBD1. V shed 3 bases, J shed 6 bases, and the junction held 4 bases outside the gene matches. The germline gives CDR1 SGHAT, CDR2 FQNNGV. This CDR3 is 14 amino acids long. CDR3 DNA: TGTGCCAGCAGCTTGGGGACAGGCCGCAATGAGCAGTTCTTC. Translating gives CASSLGTGRNEQFF.

Regarding this clone: Other DNA variants within this sample encode the same CDR3. This rearrangement joins TRBV5-1 to TRBJ2-5, with 10 bases lining up with TRBD2. Germline CDR1 is SGHRS and CDR2 is YFSETQ. This CDR3 comprises 14 residues. The V segment lost 3 bases and the J segment 5 bases; nucleotides outside the gene matches: 4. In DNA, the CDR3 is TGCGCCAGCAGCTCTAGCGGGGGAGGCGAGACCCAGTACTTC. Its protein product is CASSSSGGGETQYF.

The V and J genes are TRBV7-6 and TRBJ1-4; perhaps TRBD1 as D (5 bases). The CDR3 is 14 residues long. V was cut by 1 base and J by 8 bases, with 11 bases left in between. CDR1 is SGHVS and CDR2 is FNYEAQ in the germline V gene. This CDR3 is CASSLVLGGEKLFF. Here the CDR3 DNA reads TGTGCCAGCAGCTTAGTATTGGGGGGAGAAAAACTGTTTTTT.

This chain joins TRBV5-6 and TRBJ2-1; 9 bases are a match to TRBD1. V was pared by 5 bases and J by 7 bases, with 10 bases of the junction left unmatched. Per germline, CDR1 SGHDT and CDR2 YYEEEE. This CDR3 comprises 15 residues. The CDR3 DNA sequence: TGTGCCAGCAGTCCCGGGACAGGGTCGAGGAATGAGCAGTTCTTC. Translation gives CASSPGTGSRNEQFF.

The V and J genes are TRBV2 and TRBJ2-7; 12 bases agree with TRBD2. CDR1 is SNHLY and CDR2 is FYNNEI in the germline V gene. V lost 6 bases and J lost 7; bases outside the gene matches: 13. This CDR3 has 16 amino acids. DNA of the CDR3: TGTGCCAGCAGGGGGGGACCCGCGACTAGCGGGGGAGAGCAGTACTTC. Its protein is CASRGGPATSGGEQYF.

The rearrangement joins TRBV7-8 to TRBJ2-7; 11 positions match TRBD2. The J segment lost 3 bases and the V segment lost 5 bases, leaving 6 bases of the junction unmatched. The germline gives CDR1 SGHVS, CDR2 FQNEAQ. The CDR3 has 15 amino acids. The CDR3 sequence is CASSVATSGIYEQYF. The CDR3 DNA reads TGTGCCAGCAGCGTTGCGACTAGCGGGATCTACGAGCAGTACTTC.

This chain uses TRBV9 with TRBJ1-6; 8 nucleotides align to TRBD1. The V gene end was trimmed by 3 bases and the J gene end by 0 bases; junction bases not matched to a gene: 11. The germline V gene has CDR1 SGDLS and CDR2 YYNGEE. CDR3 length: 19 amino acids. CDR3 in amino acids: CASSASSRTGSSYNSPLHF. The CDR3, as DNA: TGTGCCAGCAGCGCATCGAGCAGGACAGGGAGCTCCTATAATTCACCCCTCCACTTT.

The chain links TRBV21-1 to TRBJ2-1; the table's D call TRBD2 went unverified against the DNA. TRBV21-1 is a pseudogene segment. There are 16 residues in the CDR3. In DNA form, the CDR3 reads TGTGCCAGCAGCCAGGAGAGACTAGCAATATACAATGAGCAGTTCTTC. Amino acids: CASSQERLAIYNEQFF.